This passage covers 10 T cell receptor beta chains from one sample sequenced in a study of T cell repertoires in cytomegalovirus infection. TCRdb re-analysed the reads in MiXCR, keeping a single row per CDR3 protein. The profile covers some 700,000 distinct CDR3 sequences, with 35% appearing a single time and 2.8% taken by the ten largest. Sequenced material: PBMCs. These receptors originate from a human donor in good health (CMV status not recorded). Some clones in this sample may be carry-over from other donors' samples.

The chain is built from TRBV7-2 and TRBJ1-4; D possibly corresponds to TRBD1 (6 bases). Per the germline V gene, CDR1 is SGHTA and CDR2 is FQGNSA. The CDR3 consists of 15 residues. Trimming stripped 5 bases from V and 2 bases from J, with 12 bases between. The DNA for the CDR3 is TGTGCCAGCAGCGCCCGCGGGGGCACTAATGAAAAACTGTTTTTT. Its protein product is CASSARGGTNEKLFF.

The V gene is TRBV7-2, the J gene TRBJ2-3; TRBD2 matches at 12 bases. Per germline, CDR1 SGHTA and CDR2 FQGNSA. This CDR3 spans 16 amino acids. The V and J ends lost 3 bases and 5 bases, in that order; junction bases with no gene match: 6. CDR3 region: CASSFASGGGGDTQYF. For the CDR3, the DNA is TGTGCCAGCAGCTTCGCTAGCGGGGGGGGTGGAGATACGCAGTATTTT.

The rearrangement uses TRBV5-6 and TRBJ1-2; 10 nucleotides line up with TRBD1. Germline V gene data show CDR1 as SGHDT and CDR2 as YYEEEE. The CDR3 consists of 15 residues. Trimming removed 2 bases from V and 6 bases from J; junction bases left unmatched: 7. In DNA, the CDR3 is TGTGCCAGCAGCTTTTGGGACAGGGGAACCCATGGCTACACCTTC. Translated: CASSFWDRGTHGYTF.

This clonotype has just a few counts. The rearrangement uses TRBV7-8 and TRBJ2-3; D gene ambiguous. Germline V gene sequence: CDR1 SGHVS, CDR2 FQNEAQ. Trimming left V 1 base short and J 2 bases short, with 7 bases between. The CDR3 covers 14 residues. Here the CDR3 DNA reads TGTGCCAGCAGCTTAGTGATCCTCACAGATACGCAGTATTTT. Translating it yields CASSLVILTDTQYF. Complete variable domain (other parts from reference TRBV7-8 and TRBJ2-3): GAGVSQSPRYKVAKRGQDVALRCDPISGHVSLFWYQQALGQGPEFLTYFQNEAQLDKSGLPSDRFFAERPEGSVSTLKIQRTQQEDSAVYLCASSLVILTDTQYFGPGTRLTVL.

The DNA of the CDR3 is TGTGCCAGCAGTGAATCAGAAGGGCAGGGAGGGGAGACCCAGTACTTC. Translated, it gives CASSESEGQGGETQYF. J is TRBJ2-5 and V is TRBV25-1; 7 bases agree with TRBD2. The V segment lost 1 base and the J segment 5 bases; nucleotides outside the gene matches: 10. Germline CDR1 MGHDK, CDR2 SYGVNS. This CDR3 region has 16 residues.

This sequence joins TRBV19 and TRBJ1-5; D is unclear. V lost 6 bases and J lost 4, with 16 bases in between. There are 15 residues in the CDR3. Per germline, CDR1 LNHDA and CDR2 SQIVND (reference sequence). The CDR3 sequence is CASRVRLVGNQPQHF. DNA of the CDR3: TGTGCCAGTAGGGTCCGGTTAGTGGGTAATCAGCCCCAGCATTTT. Complete variable domain (other parts from reference TRBV19 and TRBJ1-5): DGGITQSPKYLFRKEGQNVTLSCEQNLNHDAMYWYRQDPGQGLRLIYYSQIVNDFQKGDIAEGYSVSREKKESFPLTVTSAQKNPTAFYLCASRVRLVGNQPQHFGDGTRLSIL.

V gene TRBV7-2 combines with J gene TRBJ2-7, with D possibly TRBD2 on 5 matching bases. This CDR3 is 13 amino acids long. V shed 1 base and J shed 7 bases, with 11 bases lying between them. Germline lookup yields CDR1 SGHTA and CDR2 FQGNSA. The CDR3, as DNA: TGTGCCAGCAGCTTAGGTGGAGGATGGGAGCAGTACTTC. It translates to CASSLGGGWEQYF.

This clonotype was recorded a few times. The chain couples TRBV7-9 to TRBJ2-5; D call uncertain. The CDR3 has 13 residues. With 7 bases removed from V and 2 bases from J, the gap between germline ends came to 11 bases. Germline lookup yields CDR1 SEHNR and CDR2 FQNEAQ (reference sequence). CDR3 nucleotides: TGTGCCAGCACTACCCCGGCACAAGAGACCCAGTACTTC. Translation: CASTTPAQETQYF. Filled out from reference TRBV7-9 and TRBJ2-5, the complete variable domain reads DTGVSQNPRHKITKRGQNVTFRCDPISEHNRLYWYRQTLGQGPEFLTYFQNEAQLEKSRLLSDRFSAERPKGSFSTLEIQRTEQGDSAMYLCASTTPAQETQYFGPGTRLLVL.

A note on this clonotype: One junction end disagrees with the germline gene, perhaps due to a read error. The J gene is TRBJ1-5, the V gene TRBV10-3; D may be TRBD1 (6 bases). Germline lookup yields CDR1 ENHRY and CDR2 SYGVKD. The CDR3 contains 14 residues. In DNA form, the CDR3 reads TGTGCCATCAGTGTTAGAGGGGGGGATCAGTCCCAGCATTTT. Protein: CAISVRGGDQSQHF.

The gene calls are TRBV27 and TRBJ1-6, with D unclear. The CDR3 runs to 13 residues. Trimming shortened V by 6 bases and J by 9 bases, and 12 bases separated the two germline ends. Germline CDR1 reads MNHEY; CDR2 reads SMNVEV (reference sequence). The CDR3, as DNA: TGTGCCAGCAGCAATCTGGGTGTTTCACCCCTCCACTTT. Protein: CASSNLGVSPLHF.